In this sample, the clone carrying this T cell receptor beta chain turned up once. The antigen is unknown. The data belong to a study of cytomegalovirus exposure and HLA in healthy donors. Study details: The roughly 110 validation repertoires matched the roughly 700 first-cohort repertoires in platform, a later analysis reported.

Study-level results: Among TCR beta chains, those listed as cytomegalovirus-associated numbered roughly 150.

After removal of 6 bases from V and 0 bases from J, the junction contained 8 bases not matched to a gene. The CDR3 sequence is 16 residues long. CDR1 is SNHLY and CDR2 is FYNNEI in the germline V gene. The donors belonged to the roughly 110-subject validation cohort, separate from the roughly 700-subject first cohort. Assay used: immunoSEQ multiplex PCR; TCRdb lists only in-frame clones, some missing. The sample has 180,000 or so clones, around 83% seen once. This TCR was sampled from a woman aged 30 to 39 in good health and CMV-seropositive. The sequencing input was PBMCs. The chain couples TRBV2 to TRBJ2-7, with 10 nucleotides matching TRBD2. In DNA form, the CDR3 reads TGTGCCAGCAGCGAGAGTAGCGGGAGGAGCTCCTACGAGCAGTACTTC. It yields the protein CASSESSGRSSYEQYF.